A selection of T cell receptor beta chains follows, all from one sample in a study of blood T cells in healthy people across ages. TCRdb recomputed calls from the 5' RACE reads with MiXCR, one row per CDR3 protein. The table includes hundreds of thousands of distinct CDR3 sequences, 49% detected once. Sample: blood. The receptors stem from a woman in her sixties in good health. Both conserved end residues are part of each CDR3. A D gene is named only where the DNA matches it firmly. Expanded clones are given a class, and other clones once, few, many or no size at all.

clone_size	d_call	v_call	j_call	cdr3_nt	cdr3_aa
NA	NA	TRBV20-1	TRBJ2-1	TGCAGTGCGTGGTTTAGCGGCAACAATGAGCAGTTCTTC	CSAWFSGNNEQFF
few	TRBD2	TRBV20-1	TRBJ2-1	TGCAGTGCTATGGGGCTAGCGGGAACGGGGCAGTTCTTC	CSAMGLAGTGQFF
few	TRBD1	TRBV20-1	TRBJ1-2	TGCAGTGCTGATCTCCTCGACAGGGGAGGGGGATATGGCTACACCTTC	CSADLLDRGGGYGYTF
few	NA	TRBV13	TRBJ2-2	TGTGCCAGCAGTTTAGCCGAAATTAACACCGGGGAGCTGTTTTTT	CASSLAEINTGELFF
few	NA	TRBV2	TRBJ1-4	TGTGCCAGCAGTGGACAGGAGAATGAAAAACTGTTTTTT	CASSGQENEKLFF
NA	NA	TRBV20-1	TRBJ1-2	TGCAGTGCTAGAGCTCAGGGTAACTATGGCTACACCTTC	CSARAQGNYGYTF
NA	NA	TRBV7-3	TRBJ2-4	TGTGCCAGCAGCTTACAGGGTCGGGGAAACATTCAGTACTTC	CASSLQGRGNIQYF
few	TRBD2	TRBV12-3/TRBV12-4	TRBJ2-7	TGTGCCAGCAGTTTTGCTAGCGGGAGTATCGAGCAGTACTTC	CASSFASGSIEQYF
NA	NA	TRBV7-7	TRBJ2-3	TGTGCCAGCAGTACGAAGGGCACAGATACGCAGTATTTT	CASSTKGTDTQYF
NA	TRBD2	TRBV20-1	TRBJ2-1	TGCAGTGCTAGAGATCCTAGCGGGAGGGACAATGAGCAGTTCTTC	CSARDPSGRDNEQFF
few	NA	TRBV3-1	TRBJ2-1	TGTGCCAGCAGAACGGGACTCCCGGCCGCTGAGCAGTTCTTC	CASRTGLPAAEQFF
few	TRBD2	TRBV5-6	TRBJ2-1	TGTGCCAGCAGCGCAGCTTGGCCTAGCGGGAGTCCCGATGAGCAGTTCTTC	CASSAAWPSGSPDEQFF
few	TRBD2	TRBV7-9	TRBJ2-7	TGTGCCAGCAGCAGACTAGCGGGAGTTGACGAGCAGTACTTC	CASSRLAGVDEQYF
few	TRBD1	TRBV28	TRBJ2-4	TGTGCCAGCAGTAGCCAGGGGGTCGCCAAAAACATTCAGTACTTC	CASSSQGVAKNIQYF
NA	TRBD1	TRBV7-2	TRBJ2-1	TGTGCCAGCAGCTTAAGGGGGCCCGGTGAGCAGTTCTTC	CASSLRGPGEQFF
NA	NA	TRBV6-1	TRBJ2-1	TGTGCCAGCAGTAATCCGAGTGAGGCCGTGAATGAGCAGTTCTTC	CASSNPSEAVNEQFF
NA	TRBD2	TRBV4-3	TRBJ2-1	TGCGCCAGCAGCCAAGATGCCCACACTTGGAAACTAGCGGGAGGCGAGAATGAGCAGTTCTTC	CASSQDAHTWKLAGGENEQFF
once	TRBD1	TRBV7-2	TRBJ2-3	TGTGCCAGCAGCAGCCGGGACAGAGCTAGCACAGATACGCAGTATTTT	CASSSRDRASTDTQYF
NA	TRBD1	TRBV11-1	TRBJ1-1	TGTGCCAGCAGCCCGACAGGGGAAGGTGAAGCTTTCTTT	CASSPTGEGEAFF
NA	NA	TRBV28	TRBJ1-2	TGTGCCAGCCTCCGGGATCGCTATGGCTACACCTTC	CASLRDRYGYTF
NA	TRBD2	TRBV29-1	TRBJ2-1	TGCAGCGTTGAAGGTCTGCGGGAGGTCCCTAGCTCCTACAATGAGCAGTTCTTC	CSVEGLREVPSSYNEQFF
NA	NA	TRBV6-5	TRBJ2-2	TGTGCCAGCGGGGGTGGGCCCAACACCGGGGAGCTGTTTTTT	CASGGGPNTGELFF
NA	NA	TRBV2	TRBJ2-3	TGTGCCAGCAGTGAAGAAAATCCCCCAGATACGCAGTATTTT	CASSEENPPDTQYF
NA	NA	TRBV12-3/TRBV12-4	TRBJ1-5	TGTGCCAGCAGTTTATTCGGATACAATCAGCCCCAGCATTTT	CASSLFGYNQPQHF
NA	NA	TRBV7-2	TRBJ2-5	TGTGCCAGCAGCTTAGTTTGGGACCAAGAGACCCAGTACTTC	CASSLVWDQETQYF
NA	NA	TRBV9	TRBJ2-4	TGTGCCAGCAGCCCCCGGACCAACGCCAAAAACATTCAGTACTTC	CASSPRTNAKNIQYF
NA	NA	TRBV11-2	TRBJ2-1	TGTGCCAGCACCCCGGTCGATGAGCAGTTCTTC	CASTPVDEQFF
NA	NA	TRBV29-1	TRBJ2-3	TGCAGCGCCGACCCGCTAGCCCCCGATACGCAGTATTTT	CSADPLAPDTQYF
NA	NA	TRBV14	TRBJ2-3	TGTGTCAGCAGCCAAGAATTATATGGAGATACGCAGTATTTT	CVSSQELYGDTQYF
few	NA	TRBV7-9	TRBJ2-3	TGTGCCAGCAGCTTAGCGCGGCGAAGCACAGATACGCAGTATTTT	CASSLARRSTDTQYF
NA	TRBD1	TRBV5-4	TRBJ1-2	TGTGCCAGCAGCTTGCAGGGGGCGCAAGGCTACACCTTC	CASSLQGAQGYTF
NA	NA	TRBV11-1	TRBJ1-1	TGTGCCAGCTCGCAATGGGGGGGGATGAACACTGAAGCTTTCTTT	CASSQWGGMNTEAFF
few	TRBD1	TRBV27	TRBJ2-1	TGTGCCAGCAGTCTTACAGGGGAGCCCAGGGGTGAGCAGTTCTTC	CASSLTGEPRGEQFF
NA	NA	TRBV29-1	TRBJ2-7	TGCAGCGTTGGGTCTGGGGGCTATCAGTACTTC	CSVGSGGYQYF
once	TRBD1	TRBV12-3/TRBV12-4	TRBJ2-1	TGTGCCAGCAGGAGTGGGACAGGGGCCGATGAGCAGTTCTTC	CASRSGTGADEQFF
once	NA	TRBV5-1	TRBJ2-5	TGCGCCAGCAGTGAGGGACGGGGTTACGAGACCCAGTACTTC	CASSEGRGYETQYF
NA	NA	TRBV28	TRBJ2-2	TGTGCCAGCATGGCAGGGATAAGGACCGGGGAGCTGTTTTTT	CASMAGIRTGELFF
NA	TRBD1	TRBV29-1	TRBJ1-2	TGCAGCGCTACAGGGGGCGCGCAGGGCTACACCTTC	CSATGGAQGYTF
NA	TRBD2	TRBV4-1	TRBJ2-3	TGCGCCAGCAGCCACGTTGGGCTAGCGGGCCGAGATACGCAGTATTTT	CASSHVGLAGRDTQYF
NA	NA	TRBV29-1	TRBJ1-1	TGCAGCGTTGAGGCAGGTAACACAGAAGCTTTCTTT	CSVEAGNTEAFF
few	NA	TRBV7-2	TRBJ2-1	TGTGCCAGCAGCTTAAGTGGCGGCAATGAGCAGTTCTTC	CASSLSGGNEQFF
few	TRBD1	TRBV10-3	TRBJ2-7	TGTGCCATCAGTGAGCCAGACAGGGTAACCTACGAGCAGTACTTC	CAISEPDRVTYEQYF